This TCR beta chain originates from a study of shared clonotypes between healthy human individuals. Study-wide findings and caveats: Naive subsets usually exceeded memory subsets in estimated richness.

The V gene lost 6 bases and the J gene lost 0 bases, with 12 bases spanning the gap. This CDR3 is 15 amino acids long. Looked up from germline, CDR1 is SNHLY and CDR2 is FYNNEI. Of note for this clone: Antigen specificity is unknown.

The table came from immunoSEQ multiplex PCR; TCRdb's copy has only in-frame clones and leaves some out. The repertoire holds millions of clones, with 95% as singletons. This receptor was taken from a man younger than 35 in good health. Sequenced: naive CD4+ T cells sorted from blood. As for subset: CD45RA+ positively selected. The V gene is TRBV2, the J gene TRBJ1-5, with D perhaps TRBD1 (6 bases). The CDR3 is CASSDGQISNQPQHF. The CDR3 DNA follows: TGTGCCAGCAGCGACGGACAGATTAGCAATCAGCCCCAGCATTTT.